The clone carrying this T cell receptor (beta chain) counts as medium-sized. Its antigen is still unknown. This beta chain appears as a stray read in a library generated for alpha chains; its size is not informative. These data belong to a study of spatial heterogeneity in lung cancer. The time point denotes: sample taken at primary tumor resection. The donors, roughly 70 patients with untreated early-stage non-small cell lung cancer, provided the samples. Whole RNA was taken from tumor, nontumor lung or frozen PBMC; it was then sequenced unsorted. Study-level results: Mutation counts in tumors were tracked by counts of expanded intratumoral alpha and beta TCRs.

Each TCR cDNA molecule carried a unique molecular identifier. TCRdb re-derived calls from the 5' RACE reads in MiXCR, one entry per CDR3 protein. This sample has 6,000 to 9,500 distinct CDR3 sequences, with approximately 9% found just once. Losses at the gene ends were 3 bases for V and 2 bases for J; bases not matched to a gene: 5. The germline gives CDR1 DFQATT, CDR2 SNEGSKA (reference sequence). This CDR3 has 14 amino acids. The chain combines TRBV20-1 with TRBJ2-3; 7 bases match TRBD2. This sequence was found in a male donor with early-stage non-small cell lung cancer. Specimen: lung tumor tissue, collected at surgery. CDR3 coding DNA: TGCAGTGCTAGCTCTAGCGGAAACACAGATACGCAGTATTTT. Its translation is CSASSSGNTDTQYF.